This T cell receptor beta chain is from a study of blood T cell repertoires in COVID-19. Study overall: Spain, Italy and the United States supplied samples that represented acute and convalescent COVID-19.

Original analysis: Using reference gene primer amplification, nucleated cell counts were estimated. Repertoires were generated with immunoSEQ multiplex PCR, while TCRdb's copy carries only in-frame clones and drops some. V, J and clone size are those of that table, while D and trimming were read from the DNA. The table shows about 210,000 clones, with roughly nine tenths occurring only once. The sample consisted of peripheral blood. This sequence was found in a woman between 65 and 79 years old with acute or convalescent COVID-19.

CDR3 bases: TGTGCCAGCTCCCCGGACAGGGCCCACGAGCAGTACTTC. Its translation is CASSPDRAHEQYF. The rearrangement links TRBV18 to TRBJ2-7; TRBD1 matches 8 bases. In germline, CDR1 is KGHSH, CDR2 LQKENI. There are 13 residues in the CDR3. With 6 bases clipped from V and 5 bases from J, the junction kept 6 bases outside the gene matches.